What follows describes a single TCR beta chain. Antigen specificity is unknown. This PCR relied on a set of 60 Vbeta primers and 13 Jbeta primers. TCRdb's table, derived via immunoSEQ multiplex PCR, lists solely in-frame clones and lacks some. The profile shows roughly 160,000 clones, over 70% of them singletons. This record belongs to a study of cytomegalovirus exposure and HLA in healthy donors. The V and J ends lost 8 bases and 9 bases, in that order; junction bases with no gene match: 6. CDR3 length: 12 residues. Germline V gives CDR1 MNHEY, CDR2 SMNVEV (reference sequence). Whole-study findings and limits: The listing of roughly 160 TCR beta chains classed them as cytomegalovirus-associated.

The chain uses TRBV27 and TRBJ2-1, with 8 positions matching TRBD2. The sample taken for sequencing was PBMCs. The origin of this receptor is a man aged 25 to 40 in good health and CMV-seronegative. CDR3 loop: CASWYSGVEQFF. CDR3 in DNA: TGTGCCAGCTGGTATAGCGGGGTTGAGCAGTTCTTC.